These T cell receptor beta chains were read from a single sample in a study of identical twins. TCRdb recomputed calls from the 5' RACE reads with MiXCR, one row per CDR3 protein. The repertoire has approximately 1.8 million distinct CDR3 sequences, roughly 35% of them found once; the top ten carry 0.25% to 0.3%. The specimen sequenced was cord blood. The receptor source for this set is a newborn girl in good health. Each CDR3 is given with its conserved first and last residue. D genes are given only for firm matches. Expanded clones are given a class, and other clones once, few, many or no size at all.

abundance,d_gene,j_gene,v_gene,CDR3aa,CDR3nt
-,TRBD2,TRBJ2-7,TRBV5-5,CASSLGKAGNYNEQYF,TGTGCCAGCAGCTTGGGGAAAGCGGGGAATTACAATGAGCAGTACTTC
-,-,TRBJ1-6,TRBV14,CASSQVSGAGNSPLHF,TGTGCCAGCAGCCAAGTATCAGGGGCAGGAAATTCACCCCTCCACTTT
-,TRBD2,TRBJ2-1,TRBV20-1,CSARGLAGDAYEQFF,TGCAGTGCTAGGGGACTAGCGGGAGACGCGTATGAGCAGTTCTTC
few,-,TRBJ2-7,TRBV18,CASSQKYEQYF,TGTGCCAGCTCACAAAAATACGAGCAGTACTTC
-,-,TRBJ1-3,TRBV20-1,CSASQPPGAGNTIYF,TGCAGTGCTAGTCAGCCCCCGGGAGCCGGAAACACCATATATTTT
-,-,TRBJ1-2,TRBV30,CAWTPQGLVGGYTF,TGTGCCTGGACCCCACAGGGCTTAGTGGGTGGCTACACCTTC
few,TRBD2,TRBJ2-7,TRBV20-1,CSAVAGGFYEQYF,TGCAGTGCTGTAGCGGGAGGATTCTACGAGCAGTACTTC
many,-,TRBJ1-2,TRBV6-5,CASSSDRQDYGYTF,TGTGCCAGCAGTTCTGACAGGCAGGACTATGGCTACACCTTC
few,-,TRBJ1-1,TRBV29-1,CSVPTEPMNTEAFF,TGCAGCGTCCCGACAGAGCCTATGAACACTGAAGCTTTCTTT
once,TRBD2,TRBJ2-1,TRBV28,CASARAGENEQFF,TGTGCCAGCGCCCGCGCGGGAGAAAATGAGCAGTTCTTC
-,-,TRBJ2-7,TRBV24-1,CATSDLEGTSYNEQYF,TGTGCCACCAGTGATTTGGAGGGGACTTCTTACAATGAGCAGTACTTC
-,TRBD2,TRBJ2-1,TRBV12-3/TRBV12-4,CASSFVLAGDNEQFF,TGTGCCAGCAGTTTTGTATTAGCGGGAGACAATGAGCAGTTCTTC
-,-,TRBJ2-7,TRBV7-9,CASSENSVTSYYEQYF,TGTGCCAGCAGCGAAAACAGCGTAACGTCCTACTACGAGCAGTACTTC
few,-,TRBJ2-7,TRBV20-1,CSARQRRSYEQYF,TGCAGTGCTAGACAGCGGAGATCCTACGAGCAGTACTTC
-,-,TRBJ2-2,TRBV6-2/TRBV6-3,CASTHLGFRDGELFF,TGTGCCAGCACCCACCTCGGATTCCGCGACGGGGAGCTGTTTTTT
few,-,TRBJ1-4,TRBV6-5,CASSYSIQGREKLFF,TGTGCCAGCAGTTACTCGATACAGGGCAGGGAAAAACTGTTTTTT
many,-,TRBJ2-7,TRBV28,CASSAGFPYEQYF,TGTGCCAGCAGTGCAGGGTTTCCCTACGAGCAGTACTTC
-,TRBD1,TRBJ2-7,TRBV20-1,CSARSGQIFYEQYF,TGCAGTGCTAGATCGGGACAGATCTTCTACGAGCAGTACTTC
few,-,TRBJ1-2,TRBV20-1,CSPDKNRPQNYGYTF,TGCAGTCCGGACAAAAACAGGCCACAAAACTATGGCTACACCTTC
few,-,TRBJ2-1,TRBV29-1,CSVEEDRGLVYNEQFF,TGCAGCGTTGAAGAAGACAGGGGACTAGTCTACAATGAGCAGTTCTTC
few,-,TRBJ1-5,TRBV7-9,CASSLVGDKNQPQHF,TGTGCCAGCAGCTTAGTAGGGGACAAAAATCAGCCCCAGCATTTT
few,TRBD2,TRBJ2-3,TRBV6-5,CASSRLREATDTQYF,TGTGCCAGCAGTAGATTACGGGAGGCCACAGATACGCAGTATTTT
-,TRBD1,TRBJ2-7,TRBV4-1,CASSHLGQGKNEQYF,TGCGCCAGCAGCCACTTAGGACAGGGTAAAAACGAGCAGTACTTC
-,TRBD2,TRBJ2-3,TRBV20-1,CSARSSGRAGEAQYF,TGCAGTGCTAGATCTAGCGGGAGGGCCGGGGAAGCGCAGTATTTT
many,-,TRBJ2-3,TRBV12-3/TRBV12-4,CASSFSASTDTQYF,TGTGCCAGCAGCTTTTCGGCTTCCACAGATACGCAGTATTTT
-,TRBD2,TRBJ2-5,TRBV28,CATSDLAVFETQYF,TGTGCCACCTCGGATCTAGCGGTCTTCGAGACCCAGTACTTC
few,-,TRBJ2-3,TRBV4-1,CASSQGGSRYNTQYF,TGCGCCAGCAGCCAGGGGGGCTCCCGTTACAATACGCAGTATTTT
-,TRBD1,TRBJ2-2,TRBV29-1,CSVDRAAGELFF,TGCAGCGTCGACAGGGCGGCCGGGGAGCTGTTTTTT
many,TRBD2,TRBJ2-3,TRBV27,CASSFGRFITDTQYF,TGTGCCAGCAGTTTCGGGAGGTTTATCACAGATACGCAGTATTTT
-,TRBD1,TRBJ2-2,TRBV9,CASSLDRGHTGELFF,TGTGCCAGCAGCCTTGACAGGGGGCATACCGGGGAGCTGTTTTTT
-,TRBD2,TRBJ2-3,TRBV2,CASRGPSGGETSTDTQYF,TGTGCCAGCAGGGGGCCTAGCGGGGGGGAAACTAGCACAGATACGCAGTATTTT
few,TRBD2,TRBJ2-1,TRBV3-1,CASSPSLAGGRQFF,TGTGCCAGCAGCCCTTCCCTAGCGGGAGGAAGGCAGTTCTTC
many,TRBD1,TRBJ2-5,TRBV10-1,CASSEGTALQYF,TGCGCCAGCAGTGAGGGGACAGCCCTTCAGTACTTC
few,TRBD2,TRBJ2-1,TRBV20-1,CSARGELAGISSYNEQFF,TGCAGTGCTAGAGGGGAACTAGCGGGAATAAGCTCCTACAATGAGCAGTTCTTC
few,TRBD1,TRBJ1-5,TRBV28,CASSLYRTGGNQPQHF,TGTGCCAGCAGTTTATACCGGACAGGGGGCAATCAGCCCCAGCATTTT
few,TRBD2,TRBJ2-3,TRBV20-1,CSAVPTSGGRNTQYF,TGCAGTGCCGTTCCGACTAGCGGGGGGAGGAATACGCAGTATTTT
once,TRBD2,TRBJ2-7,TRBV27,CASRDILAGAAYEQYF,TGTGCCAGCAGAGACATACTAGCGGGGGCCGCGTACGAGCAGTACTTC
-,-,TRBJ1-2,TRBV7-9,CASSSLPSVGGYTF,TGTGCCAGCAGCAGTTTACCCTCCGTGGGGGGCTACACCTTC
-,TRBD1,TRBJ2-1,TRBV7-9,CASSLVPIYRDRVRWEQFF,TGTGCCAGCAGCTTAGTTCCAATTTACCGGGACAGGGTACGATGGGAGCAGTTCTTC
-,-,TRBJ2-3,TRBV12-3/TRBV12-4,CASSPVRGATDTQYF,TGTGCCAGCAGCCCGGTGAGAGGGGCGACAGATACGCAGTATTTT
-,-,TRBJ1-2,TRBV12-3/TRBV12-4,CASSLATGRRGYTF,TGTGCCAGCAGTTTAGCCACAGGGAGACGGGGCTACACCTTC
-,TRBD1,TRBJ2-3,TRBV10-3,CAIEGTGGTDTQYF,TGTGCCATCGAGGGGACAGGGGGCACAGATACGCAGTATTTT
once,TRBD2,TRBJ2-2,TRBV4-1,CASSQLGTRVTGELFF,TGCGCCAGCAGCCAACTGGGGACTAGAGTCACCGGGGAGCTGTTTTTT
few,TRBD1,TRBJ1-5,TRBV29-1,CSVAPGGGGQPQHF,TGCAGCGTCGCCCCGGGAGGGGGCGGCCAGCCCCAGCATTTT
few,-,TRBJ1-2,TRBV12-3/TRBV12-4,CASSGAWGYGYTF,TGTGCCAGCAGTGGCGCTTGGGGCTATGGCTACACCTTC
-,TRBD1,TRBJ1-5,TRBV18,CASSPTYLTGGLGSNQPQHF,TGTGCCAGCTCACCTACTTACCTGACAGGGGGCCTGGGGAGCAATCAGCCCCAGCATTTT
-,TRBD2,TRBJ2-7,TRBV6-1,CASSVAGGRYHYEQYF,TGTGCCAGCAGTGTTGCGGGGGGCCGCTACCACTACGAGCAGTACTTC
few,TRBD2,TRBJ2-3,TRBV20-1,CSARLATHTDTQYF,TGCAGTGCTCGACTAGCCACGCACACAGATACGCAGTATTTT
-,-,TRBJ1-5,TRBV12-3/TRBV12-4,CASSFGRWGNQPQHF,TGTGCCAGTTCCTTCGGGCGTTGGGGCAATCAGCCCCAGCATTTT
-,-,TRBJ2-3,TRBV5-6,CASSLVTGLFSDTQYF,TGTGCCAGCAGCTTGGTCACGGGACTTTTTTCAGATACGCAGTATTTT
-,-,TRBJ1-4,TRBV5-1,CASSPQVEYEKLFF,TGCGCCAGCAGCCCTCAGGTGGAGTATGAAAAACTGTTTTTT
few,TRBD2,TRBJ2-3,TRBV4-2,CASSQDPIAGVTDTQYF,TGTGCCAGCAGCCAAGATCCCATAGCGGGGGTCACAGATACGCAGTATTTT
many,TRBD2,TRBJ2-7,TRBV4-2,CASSQEPGLRAYEQYF,TGTGCCAGCAGCCAAGAGCCGGGACTACGAGCCTACGAGCAGTACTTC
many,-,TRBJ2-7,TRBV28,CASSFMPLTWRYSYEQYF,TGTGCCAGCAGTTTTATGCCCCTTACTTGGCGGTACTCCTACGAGCAGTACTTC